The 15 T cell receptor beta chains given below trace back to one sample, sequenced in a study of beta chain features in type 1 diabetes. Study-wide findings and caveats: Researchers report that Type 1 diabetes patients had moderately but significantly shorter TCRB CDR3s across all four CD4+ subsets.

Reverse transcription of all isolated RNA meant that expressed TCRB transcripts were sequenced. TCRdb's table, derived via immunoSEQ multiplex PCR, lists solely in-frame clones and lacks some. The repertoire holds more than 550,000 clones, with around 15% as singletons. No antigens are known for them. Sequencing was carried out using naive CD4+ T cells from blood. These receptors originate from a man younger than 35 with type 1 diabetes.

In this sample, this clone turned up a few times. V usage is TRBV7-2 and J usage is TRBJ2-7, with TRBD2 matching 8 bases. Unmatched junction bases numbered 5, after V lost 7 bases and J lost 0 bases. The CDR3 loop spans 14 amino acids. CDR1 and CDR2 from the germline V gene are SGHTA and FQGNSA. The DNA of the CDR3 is TGTGCCAGCATCCCGGGGGGGAGCTCCTACGAGCAGTACTTC. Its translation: CASIPGGSSYEQYF.

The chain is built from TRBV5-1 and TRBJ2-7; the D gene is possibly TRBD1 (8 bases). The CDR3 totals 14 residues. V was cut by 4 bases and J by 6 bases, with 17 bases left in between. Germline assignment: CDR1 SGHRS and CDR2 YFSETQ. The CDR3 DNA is TGCGCCAGCAGCCGGACAGGGCCGGGGGGCGAGCAGTACTTC. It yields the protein CASSRTGPGGEQYF.

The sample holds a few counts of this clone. CDR3 nucleotides: TGTGCCAGCAGCCCCGGGCCACAGGACGAGCAGTACTTC. Its translation is CASSPGPQDEQYF. The V and J genes are TRBV7-3 and TRBJ2-7; a possible D gene is TRBD1 (5 bases). Trimming left V 5 bases short and J 5 bases short, with 13 bases between. Per germline, CDR1 SGHTA and CDR2 FQGTGA. The CDR3 totals 13 residues.

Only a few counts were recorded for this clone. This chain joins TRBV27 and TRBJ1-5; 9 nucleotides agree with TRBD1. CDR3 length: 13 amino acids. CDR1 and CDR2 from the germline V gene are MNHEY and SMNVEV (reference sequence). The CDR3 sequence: CAEGDREFQPQHF. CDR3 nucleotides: TGTGCTGAGGGGGACAGGGAATTTCAGCCCCAGCATTTT.

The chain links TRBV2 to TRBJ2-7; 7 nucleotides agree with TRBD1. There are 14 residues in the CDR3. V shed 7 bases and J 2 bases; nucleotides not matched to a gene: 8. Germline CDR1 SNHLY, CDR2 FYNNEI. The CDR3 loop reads CASTDRDYPYEQYF. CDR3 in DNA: TGTGCCAGCACTGACAGGGATTACCCCTACGAGCAGTACTTC.

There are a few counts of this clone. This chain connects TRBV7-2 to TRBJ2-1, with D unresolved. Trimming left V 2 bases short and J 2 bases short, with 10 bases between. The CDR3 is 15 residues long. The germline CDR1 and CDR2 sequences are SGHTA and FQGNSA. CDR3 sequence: CASSLLLTPYNEQFF. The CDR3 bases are TGTGCCAGCAGCTTATTGTTGACCCCCTACAATGAGCAGTTCTTC.

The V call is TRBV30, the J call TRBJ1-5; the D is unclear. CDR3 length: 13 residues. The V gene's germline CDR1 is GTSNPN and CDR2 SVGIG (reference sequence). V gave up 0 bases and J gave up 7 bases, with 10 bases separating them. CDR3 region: CAWSVDDRQPQHF. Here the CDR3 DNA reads TGTGCCTGGAGTGTGGATGATAGGCAGCCCCAGCATTTT.

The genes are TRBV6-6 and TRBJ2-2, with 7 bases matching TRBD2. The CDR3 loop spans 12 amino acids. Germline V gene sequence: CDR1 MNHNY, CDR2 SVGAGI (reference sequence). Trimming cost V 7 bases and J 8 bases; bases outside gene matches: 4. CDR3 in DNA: TGTGCCAGCATCACGGGAGGAGGGGAGCTGTTTTTT. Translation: CASITGGGELFF.

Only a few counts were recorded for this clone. The DNA for the CDR3 is TGTGCCTGGAACCTAAAGACTAGGGACACCGGGGAGCTGTTTTTT. This gives the protein CAWNLKTRDTGELFF. The chain recombines TRBV30 with TRBJ2-2; D perhaps matches TRBD2 (6 bases). This CDR3 contains 15 residues. Trimming removed 4 bases from V and 3 bases from J, with 15 bases in between. Germline assignment: CDR1 GTSNPN and CDR2 SVGIG (reference sequence).

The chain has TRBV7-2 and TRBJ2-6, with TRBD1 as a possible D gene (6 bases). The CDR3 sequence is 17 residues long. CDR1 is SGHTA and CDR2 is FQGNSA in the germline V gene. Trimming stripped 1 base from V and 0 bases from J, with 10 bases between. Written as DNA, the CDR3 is TGTGCCAGCAGCTTAGAGTTACAGGGCTCTGGGGCCAACGTCCTGACTTTC. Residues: CASSLELQGSGANVLTF.

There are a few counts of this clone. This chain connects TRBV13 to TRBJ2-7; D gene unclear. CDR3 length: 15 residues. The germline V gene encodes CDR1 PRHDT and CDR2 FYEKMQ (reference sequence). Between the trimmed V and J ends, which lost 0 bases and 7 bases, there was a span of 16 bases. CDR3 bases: TGTGCCAGCAGCTTAGGGAGACCACTACCGAGGGAGCAGTACTTC. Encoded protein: CASSLGRPLPREQYF.

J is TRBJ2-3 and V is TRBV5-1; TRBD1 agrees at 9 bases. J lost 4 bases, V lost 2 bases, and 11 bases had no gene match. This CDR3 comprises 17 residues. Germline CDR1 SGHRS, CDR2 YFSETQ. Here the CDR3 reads CASSFPEPGQGPDTQYF. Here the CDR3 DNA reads TGCGCCAGCAGCTTTCCAGAACCGGGACAGGGTCCAGATACGCAGTATTTT.

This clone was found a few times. This CDR3 is CAWVLGTMNTEAFF. In nucleotides, the CDR3 is TGTGCCTGGGTATTGGGGACAATGAACACTGAAGCTTTCTTT. This rearrangement joins TRBV30 to TRBJ1-1; D might be TRBD1 (6 bases). This CDR3 comprises 14 residues. Looked up from germline, CDR1 is GTSNPN and CDR2 is SVGIG (reference sequence). Trimming left V 5 bases short and J 0 bases short, with 13 bases between.

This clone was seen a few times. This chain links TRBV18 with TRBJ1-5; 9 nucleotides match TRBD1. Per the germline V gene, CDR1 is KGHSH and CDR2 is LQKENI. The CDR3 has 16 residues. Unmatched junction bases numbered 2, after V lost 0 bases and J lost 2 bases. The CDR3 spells CASSPPGTGRNQPQHF. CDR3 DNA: TGTGCCAGCTCACCACCCGGGACAGGGCGCAATCAGCCCCAGCATTTT.

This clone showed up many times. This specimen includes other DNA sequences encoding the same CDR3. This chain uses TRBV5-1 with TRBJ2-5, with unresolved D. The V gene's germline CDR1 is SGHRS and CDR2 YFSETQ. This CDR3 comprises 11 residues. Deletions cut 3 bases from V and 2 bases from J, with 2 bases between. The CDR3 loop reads CASSSQETQYF. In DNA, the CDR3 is TGCGCCAGCAGCTCTCAAGAGACCCAGTACTTC.